This T cell receptor beta chain was found in a study of shared clonotypes between healthy human individuals. Authors' processing steps: ImmunoSEQ supplied junction-only sequences lacking quality scores, so filtering was different. This table comes from immunoSEQ multiplex PCR, and its TCRdb copy is limited to in-frame clones, with some not included. That table is the source of V, J and clone size, and D and trimming were worked out from the DNA. The sample shows roughly 810,000 clones, about 96% of them seen only once. CDR3 length: 12 amino acids. Germline assignment: CDR1 SQVTM and CDR2 ANQGSEA. The V gene end was trimmed by 7 bases and the J gene end by 4 bases; junction bases not matched to a gene: 5. Note on this clone: The antigen remains undetermined.

The naive CD8 fraction comprised CD45RO-negative cells positively selected for CCR7 and excluded terminally differentiated effector memory CD45RA+ cells. Study outcomes and limitations: The authors expected sequencing depth to affect clonotype sharing among donors. Among the subsets, naive ones generally showed larger estimated richness than memory ones. Several donors had roughly 5% of their naive CD4 clonotypes in common.

Sequencing was carried out using naive CD8+ T cells sorted from blood. The chain joins TRBV29-1 to TRBJ1-2, with TRBD1 matching 8 bases. The clonotype was recovered from a man aged 25-45 years in good health. This CDR3 reads CSAETGAYGYTF. The CDR3 nucleotides are TGCAGCGCCGAGACAGGGGCCTATGGCTACACCTTC.